This paragraph reports one T cell receptor (beta chain). Which antigen it targets is not known. Base-call qualities are not available, and no considerably larger clone is one nucleotide away. The sample is drawn from a study of technical replicates of blood from a handful of donors (dated by TCRdb to 2017 to 2019). Including the terminal cysteine and phenylalanine, the CDR3 comprises 11 residues. The only DNA kept is the CDR3, 33 bases in frame from the first base. CDR1 and CDR2, per the germline V gene, are SGDLS and YYNGEE. V loses 6 bases, J loses 7 bases, and the germline ends lie 7 bases apart. The library was produced with the immunoSEQ multiplex PCR assay. Imported from immuneACCESS, the table was reduced by TCRdb to in-frame sequences with V and J called. These copies leave out some clones; in studies compared against another copy, an unresolved V gene accounts for under half, and the cause of the remainder is not known. This sample has about 50,000 clones in its table, and more than 95% of those were observed once. Of the sample, about 0.39% is held by the ten largest clones.

Sequencing was performed on T cells isolated from PBMCs. This receptor chain uses TRBV9 and TRBJ2-2, and the D gene may be TRBD2, 6 bases matching. The origin of this receptor is a human donor in good health. This receptor has the CDR3 CASMGGGELFF. The nucleotides are TGTGCCAGCATGGGAGGCGGGGAGCTGTTTTTT.